This T cell receptor beta chain was recovered during a study of beta chain features in type 1 diabetes. Study-level information: All samples combined gave roughly 110,000,000 sorted cells for examination.

Sorting with CD45RO/CCR7/CD25/CD127/CD95/CD27 yielded naive, central memory, regulatory and stem-like memory CD4+ cells. Isolated RNA was reverse transcribed in full, so expressed TCRB transcripts were sequenced. TCRdb's table, derived via immunoSEQ multiplex PCR, lists solely in-frame clones and lacks some. In the table there are 240,000 or so clones, 68% of which are singletons. What was sequenced was naive CD4+ T cells from blood. The TCR originated in a man between 25 and 39 years old in good health.

In DNA, the CDR3 is TGTGCCAGCAGCCAAGGGGACTTAATTACTAGCACAGATACGCAGTATTTT. Translation: CASSQGDLITSTDTQYF. The chain employs TRBV14 and TRBJ2-3; TRBD2 is a possible D gene (6 bases). The CDR3 sequence is 17 residues long. Germline CDR1 SGHDN, CDR2 FVKESK. V was cut by 1 base and J by 0 bases, with 14 bases left in between.